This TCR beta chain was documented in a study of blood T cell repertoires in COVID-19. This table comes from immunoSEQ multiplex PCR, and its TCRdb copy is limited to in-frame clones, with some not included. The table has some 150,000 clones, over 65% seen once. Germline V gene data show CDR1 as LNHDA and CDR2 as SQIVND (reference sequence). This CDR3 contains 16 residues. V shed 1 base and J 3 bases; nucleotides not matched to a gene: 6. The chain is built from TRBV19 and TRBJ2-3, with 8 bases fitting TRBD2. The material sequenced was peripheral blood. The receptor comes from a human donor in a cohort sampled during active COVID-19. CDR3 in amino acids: CASSIGRGGFTDTQYF. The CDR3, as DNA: TGTGCCAGTAGTATAGGACGGGGGGGTTTTACAGATACGCAGTATTTT.